This TCR beta chain was recovered during a study of cytomegalovirus exposure and HLA in healthy donors (dated by TCRdb to about 2017). Context from the whole study: An earlier analysis of some 600 of the donors reported about 300 Gb of sequence data and 117 million unique TCR beta sequences obtained from some 170 million T cells. In the later analysis, no new phenotypic data were used to find candidate immune exposures; instead, reliance was placed on TCR beta sequences and their occurrence across donors. The T cell repertoires of under 750 subjects were profiled by immunosequencing and related to cytomegalovirus serostatus. HLA typing included class I and class II loci at four-digit resolution. To predict cytomegalovirus infection status, the study brought together high-throughput TCR immunosequencing, statistical association of individual TCRs with disease status, and machine learning. Of the 300 to 450 genotyped donors, about 84% fell in the genetic ancestry cluster associated with self-reported Caucasian donors. Along with the roughly 700-subject first cohort, a separate validation cohort of 120 different subjects was used. Every discovery cohort repertoire had been produced on one sequencing platform. The number of donors typed differed by locus, with roughly 620-640 for A, B, C, DRB1 and DQB1, more than 500 for DQA1, about 610 for DPA1, and over 400 for DPB1. Because of strong linkage in the cohort, roughly five DR-DQ haplotypes were treated as single units for association and clustering. Among 300 to 500 genotyped donors of the cohort, an average of roughly 230,000 unique TCR beta nucleotide sequences was sequenced per donor, of which about 18% were non-productive. Donor age, sex, ethnicity and CMV serostatus were collected together with the repertoire data. The study aimed to test whether signatures of past pathogen exposure could be identified by cataloging public T cell receptors. To study patterns of TCR occurrence, a later analysis re-analyzed previously published TCR beta repertoires from several hundred donors and added high-resolution HLA genotyping. About 300 gigabases of sequencing data and tens of millions of unique TCR sequences made up an early release that covered several hundred HLA-typed donors. To decide whether each TCR beta V gene segment behaved as functional or pseudogenic, an earlier analysis of some 540 of the donors relied on high-throughput TCR beta sequencing. Genome-wide SNP genotypes for about 65% of the 666 donors were used in a later genetic analysis, which treated that subset as a discovery cohort.

Library preparation used the immunoSEQ multiplex PCR assay. A mixture of 60 forward primers for TCR Vbeta segments and 13 reverse primers for TCR Jbeta segments was used in the multiplex PCR. A multiplex PCR assay on genomic DNA amplified the CDR3 region of rearranged TCR beta genes. On the Illumina HiSeq System, the amplified TCR beta libraries were sequenced as 87-base-pair reads. Per the source publication's procedure: Across the 640 or so repertoires, a later analysis counted around 80 million unique TCR beta chains, some 11 million of which were shared by at least two donors. To remove PCR and sequencing errors, raw reads were error-corrected and collapsed into unique sequences using a nearest-neighbor algorithm that merged closely related sequences. CDR3 sequences were aligned to IMGT reference sequences to assign V, D and J gene segments. Each retained sequence needed at least a six-nucleotide match to both a V gene segment and a J gene segment. A rearrangement counted as productive if the CDR3 had no stop codons and remained in frame with V and J, and every other rearrangement counted as non-productive. CDR3 was defined by IMGT convention, running from the second conserved V-encoded cysteine to the conserved J-encoded phenylalanine. In an earlier analysis of some 550 of the donors, sequences lacking an unambiguous match to a single V gene segment were excluded. An earlier analysis of a few hundred of the donors classified V segments as functional when productive rearrangements were above 56.7% and as segregating when the standard deviation between donors was above 5%. A statistical classification framework was developed to diagnose cytomegalovirus status using the catalog of TCR beta chain sequences. V and J gene assignment, in a later analysis, came from comparing TCR nucleotide sequences with IMGT/GENE-DB human TR gene sequences. A later analysis assigned CDR3 sequences and most-parsimonious VDJ recombination scenarios with the TCRdist pipeline. In a later analysis, every TCR beta chain was defined by the combination of its CDR3 amino acid sequence and its V-gene family, and reads without a unique V-gene family were dropped. As a way to deal with suspected cross-contamination and a sequencing artifact, a later analysis dropped 450 to 700 nucleotide sequences that were highly shared and had low generation probability. In a later analysis, a clonal expansion index for each public chain was calculated from normalized within-repertoire ranks of inferred template counts. In a later analysis, generation probabilities were computed using a VDJ recombination model fitted to out-of-frame rearrangements, and the results were checked against IGoR. In a later analysis, hypergeometric tests were used to score TCR-TCR, TCR-HLA and TCR-CMV co-occurrence, with a repertoire-size bias correction applied to TCR pairs. False discovery rates were estimated in a later analysis by permuting HLA or CMV assignments 20 times. A later analysis grouped co-occurring TCRs with DBSCAN, adding TCRdist sequence similarity when clustering within HLA-allele-positive subsets. Co-occurrence clustering excluded repertoires with fewer than 30,000 or more than 120,000 public chains, plus five with anomalous nucleotide sharing. TCRdb obtained this table from immuneACCESS and retained in-frame rearrangements with V and J assigned. These tables miss some clones; where compared with another copy, unresolved V genes account for less than half of the shortfall, and the remainder is unexplained. The V and J calls and the clone size are those of that table, but D and trimming were determined from the DNA. In all, the sample holds around 99,000 clones, and 82% of those were seen once. The ten top clones hold approximately 2.6% of the sample.

Overall study results and their limits: Assigning TCR associations to individual alleles was difficult when HLA alleles, especially DR and DQ, strongly co-occurred. The presence/absence analyses assumed that sequencing depth was roughly uniform across donors, and that assumption may not be true. Most TCR sequences were observed very rarely across donors, whereas some public TCRs were present in many individuals. Linkage disequilibrium might explain the correlated functional status among segregating V segments, but an unknown experimental factor could not be excluded. Several of the top co-occurrence clusters appeared to be linked to parvovirus B19, influenza, CMV and Epstein-Barr virus, according to a later analysis. A further reported finding was that TCR beta sequences accurately predicted the HLA-A and HLA-B alleles for most subjects in the first cohort. A later analysis found that HLA-associated TCR beta chains were more clonally expanded and had lower generation probabilities than equally common non-associated chains. A later analysis found that most CMV-associated TCR beta chains appeared HLA-restricted, with HLA associations seemingly driven largely by CMV exposure. V-gene and J-gene trimming of TCR beta chains was associated with a missense DCLRE1C variant in a later genetic analysis, and the association was replicated in an independent cohort. Immune exposure information for the cohort was limited to CMV serostatus. In a later analysis, TCR association rates were found to vary across HLA loci, with the most associated TCRs seen for DRB1 alleles and the fewest for HLA-C alleles. According to the authors, the approach could potentially be generalized to other disease states and immunological phenotypes. Only TCR beta chains were sequenced in this cohort, and the absence of alpha or paired-chain data limited detectable features. In an earlier analysis of approximately 600 of the donors, most TCR beta V segments were observed in productive rearrangements about 87% or about 30% of the time, broadly matching IMGT annotations. Some IMGT-functional V segments, including TRBV6-2 and TRBV6-3, could not be told apart with the 87-base-pair reads, so those segments were excluded. The earlier analysis of approximately 590 of the donors excluded approximately 17 rarely observed V segments, including chromosome 9 orphons, because counts were too low. At a false discovery rate of 0.05, a later analysis linked fewer than 20,000 TCR beta sequences to specific HLA alleles. The study listed 150 to 200 TCR beta chains as associated with cytomegalovirus. A cluster of highly shared sequence variants was judged likely to represent a technical artifact of the sequencing pipeline. In vitro tests confirmed that three of the cytomegalovirus-associated TCR beta chains recognize cytomegalovirus antigens. Because HLA typing was unavailable for some donors at each locus, only the typed subset was used in association tests. In a later genetic analysis, fewer N-insertions in productive TCRs were reported among donors in an Asian-associated ancestry cluster than the approximately 710-donor mean. Cytomegalovirus status was reported to be diagnosed by the classifier with high specificity and sensitivity in both the original and validation cohorts.

Reading from cysteine to phenylalanine, the CDR3 counts 14 amino acids. Just CDR3 DNA is preserved here, 42 bases in frame from base 1. The V and J ends are trimmed by 1 base and 9 bases, leaving 13 bases between them. Via the germline V gene, CDR1 is SGHVS and CDR2 FQNEAQ. This clone was counted between two and nine times. Its antigen is currently not known. The record has no base qualities; no much larger clone is one base away. The cohort consisted of fewer than 700 healthy bone marrow donors. At the time of sampling, all cohort members were nominally healthy, though unrecorded immune exposures were likely present. The donor was CMV seropositive and was included in the group of 290 or so seropositive cohort members. A peripheral blood sample was provided by each donor, and peripheral blood mononuclear cells were used for TCR beta sequencing. Genomic DNA was extracted from the blood cell samples with the Qiagen DNeasy Blood Extraction Kit.

The chain couples TRBV7-8 to TRBJ1-5; perhaps TRBD1 is the D gene, with 5 bases matching. The sample taken for sequencing was PBMCs. This TCR derives from a man aged 30-40 years in good health and CMV-seropositive. The nucleotides read TGTGCCAGCAGCTTAGAGCGGGGCACGGGGCCCCAGCATTTT. Translation gives CASSLERGTGPQHF.